Listed below are T cell receptor beta chains from one sample, sequenced in a study of identical twins' blood T cells. TCRdb passed the 5' RACE reads through MiXCR, listing each CDR3 protein once. The sample includes hundreds of thousands of distinct CDR3 sequences, about 28% of them seen just once. Sequencing was performed on PBMCs. These receptor sequences come from a woman aged 18 to 49 in good health. Each CDR3 is given with its conserved first and last residue. The order of the fields is D gene, CDR3 length, J gene, V gene, clone size, CDR3 protein, CDR3 DNA. D genes are given only for firm matches. Where a row states a size, it is once, few, many or the class of an expanded clone; other rows omit it.

d_gene: NA
len: 14
j_gene: TRBJ2-7
v_gene: TRBV10-3
abundance: NA
CDR3aa: CAISERSQAYEQYF
CDR3nt: TGTGCCATCAGTGAGAGGTCGCAGGCCTACGAGCAGTACTTC

d_gene: TRBD1
len: 15
j_gene: TRBJ1-5
v_gene: TRBV3-1
abundance: NA
CDR3aa: CASSQVWTGGQPQHF
CDR3nt: TGTGCCAGCAGCCAAGTTTGGACAGGTGGGCAGCCCCAGCATTTT

d_gene: NA
len: 14
j_gene: TRBJ2-5
v_gene: TRBV7-9
abundance: NA
CDR3aa: CASSLETNQETQYF
CDR3nt: TGTGCCAGCAGCTTAGAGACCAACCAAGAGACCCAGTACTTC

d_gene: NA
len: 11
j_gene: TRBJ2-5
v_gene: TRBV20-1
abundance: NA
CDR3aa: CSASISETQYF
CDR3nt: TGCAGTGCTAGCATATCAGAGACCCAGTACTTC

d_gene: NA
len: 14
j_gene: TRBJ2-2
v_gene: TRBV5-1
abundance: many
CDR3aa: CASSLARNTGELFF
CDR3nt: TGTGCCAGCAGTCTCGCCAGAAACACCGGGGAGCTGTTTTTT

d_gene: NA
len: 12
j_gene: TRBJ2-3
v_gene: TRBV9
abundance: few
CDR3aa: CASSVDKDTQYF
CDR3nt: TGTGCCAGCAGCGTAGATAAGGATACGCAGTATTTT

d_gene: NA
len: 15
j_gene: TRBJ1-2
v_gene: TRBV20-1
abundance: NA
CDR3aa: CSARLGKLDDGGYTF
CDR3nt: TGCAGTGCCCGTCTAGGTAAACTGGACGATGGGGGCTACACCTTC

d_gene: NA
len: 18
j_gene: TRBJ1-1
v_gene: TRBV9
abundance: NA
CDR3aa: CASSVAGAFRGQGTEAFF
CDR3nt: TGTGCCAGCAGCGTAGCCGGCGCCTTTAGGGGCCAGGGGACTGAAGCTTTCTTT

d_gene: NA
len: 14
j_gene: TRBJ2-3
v_gene: TRBV29-1
abundance: NA
CDR3aa: CSVGAGGFTDTQYF
CDR3nt: TGCAGCGTTGGAGCCGGGGGTTTCACAGATACGCAGTATTTT

d_gene: NA
len: 14
j_gene: TRBJ2-3
v_gene: TRBV7-8
abundance: few
CDR3aa: CASSPVGLADTQYF
CDR3nt: TGTGCCAGCAGCCCAGTCGGGCTAGCAGATACGCAGTATTTT

d_gene: NA
len: 14
j_gene: TRBJ1-5
v_gene: TRBV6-2/TRBV6-3
abundance: few
CDR3aa: CASSYSNSNQPQHF
CDR3nt: TGTGCCAGCAGTTACTCGAACTCCAATCAGCCCCAGCATTTT

d_gene: NA
len: 13
j_gene: TRBJ2-7
v_gene: TRBV12-3/TRBV12-4
abundance: few
CDR3aa: CASSPDRPYEQYF
CDR3nt: TGTGCCAGCAGTCCGGACCGTCCGTACGAGCAGTACTTC

d_gene: NA
len: 15
j_gene: TRBJ1-1
v_gene: TRBV7-8
abundance: NA
CDR3aa: CASSLAQQGVTEAFF
CDR3nt: TGTGCCAGCAGCTTAGCGCAGCAGGGTGTAACTGAAGCTTTCTTT

d_gene: NA
len: 13
j_gene: TRBJ1-1
v_gene: TRBV9
abundance: NA
CDR3aa: CASSVMSYTEAFF
CDR3nt: TGTGCCAGCAGCGTAATGTCATACACTGAAGCTTTCTTC

d_gene: NA
len: 11
j_gene: TRBJ1-1
v_gene: TRBV20-1
abundance: NA
CDR3aa: CSATSDTEAFF
CDR3nt: TGCAGTGCTACGTCGGACACTGAAGCTTTCTTT

d_gene: NA
len: 15
j_gene: TRBJ2-7
v_gene: TRBV7-9
abundance: NA
CDR3aa: CASSLVAAGNYEQYF
CDR3nt: TGTGCCAGCAGCTTAGTGGCGGCAGGAAACTACGAGCAGTACTTC

d_gene: NA
len: 15
j_gene: TRBJ2-1
v_gene: TRBV20-1
abundance: NA
CDR3aa: CSAIASDSSYNEQFF
CDR3nt: TGCAGTGCCATTGCTAGCGACAGCTCCTACAATGAGCAGTTCTTC

d_gene: NA
len: 10
j_gene: TRBJ2-5
v_gene: TRBV29-1
abundance: few
CDR3aa: CSVDRETQYF
CDR3nt: TGCAGCGTTGATAGGGAGACCCAGTACTTC

d_gene: NA
len: 15
j_gene: TRBJ1-1
v_gene: TRBV5-1
abundance: NA
CDR3aa: CASSLGLNINTEAFF
CDR3nt: TGCGCCAGCAGCTTGGGTCTTAACATCAACACTGAAGCTTTCTTT

d_gene: NA
len: 12
j_gene: TRBJ1-2
v_gene: TRBV11-2
abundance: NA
CDR3aa: CASSEIMEGYTF
CDR3nt: TGTGCCAGCAGCGAAATTATGGAGGGCTACACCTTC

d_gene: TRBD2
len: 14
j_gene: TRBJ2-3
v_gene: TRBV20-1
abundance: NA
CDR3aa: CSARSRGGQYTQYF
CDR3nt: TGCAGTGCTAGATCGCGGGGGGGCCAATATACGCAGTATTTT

d_gene: NA
len: 14
j_gene: TRBJ1-1
v_gene: TRBV2
abundance: NA
CDR3aa: CASSEGQSNTEAFF
CDR3nt: TGTGCCAGCAGTGAGGGCCAGAGCAACACTGAAGCTTTCTTT

d_gene: TRBD1
len: 15
j_gene: TRBJ2-2
v_gene: TRBV25-1
abundance: NA
CDR3aa: CASSGTGRNTGELFF
CDR3nt: TGTGCCAGCAGTGGGACAGGGCGAAACACCGGGGAGCTGTTTTTT